These 3 T cell receptor beta chains share one sample of origin, sequenced in a study of cytomegalovirus exposure and HLA in healthy donors. PCR primers comprised 60 Vbeta and 13 Jbeta primers. Sequencing used immunoSEQ multiplex PCR; TCRdb keeps in-frame clones, though not all of them. Among under 200,000 clones listed, roughly 79% were seen once. Sequenced input: PBMCs. The receptors stem from a male donor in good health and CMV-seropositive.

The chain carries TRBV7-3 and TRBJ2-2; D unresolved. The V gene lost 2 bases and the J gene lost 2 bases, with 6 bases spanning the gap. Germline loops: CDR1 SGHTA, CDR2 FQGTGA. The CDR3 spans 14 residues. This chain's CDR3 is CASSLGTNTGELFF. The CDR3, as DNA: TGTGCCAGCAGCTTAGGCACCAACACCGGGGAGCTGTTTTTT.

The gene calls are TRBV2 and TRBJ1-2; D perhaps matches TRBD1 (6 bases). CDR3 length equals 14 residues. With 6 bases removed from V and 4 bases from J, the gap between germline ends came to 15 bases. Germline V gene sequence: CDR1 SNHLY, CDR2 FYNNEI. The CDR3 region is CASSTRQAPYGYTF. CDR3 nucleotides: TGTGCCAGCAGCACCAGACAGGCCCCCTATGGCTACACCTTC.

The chain combines TRBV6-5 with TRBJ2-5; TRBD1 aligns across 11 bases. The CDR3 is 14 residues long. V lost 5 bases and J lost 1; bases outside the gene matches: 0. Germline V CDR1 and CDR2: MNHEY, SVGAGI. CDR3 sequence reads: CASSGQGAQETQYF. The DNA of the CDR3 is TGTGCCAGCAGTGGACAGGGGGCCCAAGAGACCCAGTACTTC.